This T cell receptor beta chain was captured by sequencing in a study of cytomegalovirus exposure and HLA in healthy donors. Study conclusions and caveats: Diagnosis of cytomegalovirus status made by the classifier reportedly showed high specificity and sensitivity.

This table comes from immunoSEQ multiplex PCR, and its TCRdb copy is limited to in-frame clones, with some not included. The sample consists of about 83,000 clones, about 95% of them appearing once. A note on this clone: What it binds is unknown.

This CDR3 is 14 amino acids long. Trimming pared 5 bases from V and 3 bases from J, leaving 11 bases between. Germline CDR1 reads SEHNR; CDR2 reads FQNEAQ (reference sequence). The clonotype originates from a woman between 18 and 30 years old in good health and CMV-seronegative. V is TRBV7-9 and J is TRBJ1-5, with D maybe TRBD1 (6 bases). The sample was PBMCs. As DNA, the CDR3 is TGTGCCAGCAGCCCCCGGGACAACAATCAGCCCCAGCATTTT. Encoded protein: CASSPRDNNQPQHF.